A selection of T cell receptor beta chains follows, all from one sample in a study of shared clonotypes between healthy human individuals. Measured with immunoSEQ multiplex PCR; TCRdb has only the in-frame clones, and not every one. The data hold 740,000 or so clones, with 73% observed a single time. The sequenced sample consisted of memory CD4+ T cells sorted from blood. Receptors were obtained from a young woman in good health. CDR3s include the opening cysteine and the closing phenylalanine or tryptophan. Each record gives: D gene, V gene, J gene, clone size, CDR3 protein, CDR3 DNA. D genes are given only for firm matches. Rows give clone size only sometimes, using once, few, many, or a class for an expanded clone.

-,TRBV30,TRBJ2-6,many,CAWSYGSTGANVLTF,TGTGCCTGGTCTTACGGTTCCACTGGGGCCAACGTCCTGACTTTC
TRBD2,TRBV11-2,TRBJ2-5,-,CASSITSGTLSETQYF,TGTGCCAGCAGCATAACTAGCGGGACCCTCTCTGAGACCCAGTACTTC
-,TRBV7-9,TRBJ2-1,-,CASSLRTGSYNEQFF,TGTGCCAGCAGCCTACGTACGGGGTCGTACAATGAGCAGTTCTTC
-,TRBV5-4,TRBJ2-5,-,CASSLTGLETQYF,TGTGCCAGCAGTTTAACAGGGTTAGAGACCCAGTACTTC
TRBD1,TRBV5-1,TRBJ2-1,-,CASSILAGQGDNEQFF,TGCGCCAGCAGCATATTAGCGGGACAGGGGGACAATGAGCAGTTCTTC
TRBD2,TRBV5-1,TRBJ2-5,-,CASSPTSGILETQYF,TGCGCCAGCAGCCCGACTAGCGGGATTCTTGAGACCCAGTACTTC
-,TRBV19,TRBJ1-2,-,CASSIPGAYGYTF,TGTGCCAGTAGTATCCCAGGGGCCTATGGCTACACCTTC
-,TRBV19,TRBJ2-3,-,CASSMTRGTDTQYF,TGTGCCAGTAGTATGACTAGAGGGACAGATACGCAGTATTTT
-,TRBV5-1,TRBJ2-6,-,CASRSTISGANVLTF,TGCGCCAGCAGGTCCACCATTTCTGGGGCCAACGTCCTGACTTTC
-,TRBV28,TRBJ2-4,-,CASSPGKGAKNIQYF,TGTGCCAGCAGTCCGGGAAAGGGGGCCAAAAACATTCAGTACTTC
-,TRBV7-8,TRBJ2-3,-,CASSLALGIRTDTQYF,TGTGCCAGCAGCTTAGCGTTAGGAATTCGCACAGATACGCAGTATTTT
TRBD2,TRBV11-2,TRBJ2-3,-,CASSPTSGSTDTQYF,TGTGCCAGCAGCCCTACTAGCGGGAGCACAGATACGCAGTATTTT
TRBD1,TRBV29-1,TRBJ2-7,-,CSVAGGQGAPEQYF,TGCAGCGTGGCCGGAGGACAGGGGGCTCCGGAGCAGTACTTC
TRBD2,TRBV5-1,TRBJ2-2,-,CASSLREGLTGELFF,TGCGCCAGCAGCTTGCGGGAGGGCCTCACCGGGGAGCTGTTTTTT
-,TRBV21-1,TRBJ2-2,-,CASSKAPQGQFQGGLGTGELFF,TGTGCCAGCAGCAAAGCTCCCCAGGGACAGTTTCAGGGAGGGCTTGGCACCGGGGAGCTGTTTTTT
-,TRBV28,TRBJ2-3,-,CASSLYGGYTDTQYF,TGTGCCAGCAGTTTATATGGCGGGTACACAGATACGCAGTATTTT
-,TRBV5-8,TRBJ1-2,few,CASSPAWVNYGYTF,TGTGCCAGCAGCCCCGCCTGGGTTAACTATGGCTACACCTTC
-,TRBV5-1,TRBJ2-3,-,CASRGFAGIQTDTQYF,TGCGCCAGCAGGGGATTTGCCGGGATTCAGACAGATACGCAGTATTTT
-,TRBV5-1,TRBJ2-5,-,CASSFQYDQETQYF,TGCGCCAGCAGCTTTCAGTACGATCAAGAGACCCAGTACTTC
-,TRBV28,TRBJ1-4,-,CASSYRDVAHVDEKLFF,TGTGCCAGCAGTTACCGGGACGTAGCCCATGTGGATGAAAAACTGTTTTTT
-,TRBV10-3,TRBJ1-5,few,CAISEEVLGAQHF,TGTGCCATCAGTGAGGAGGTCCTGGGGGCCCAGCATTTT
-,TRBV6-1,TRBJ2-5,-,CASSTNDQETQYF,TGTGCCAGCAGCACAAACGACCAAGAGACCCAGTACTTC
-,TRBV4-1,TRBJ1-2,few,CASSQDFPSFYGYTF,TGCGCCAGCAGCCAAGATTTCCCCTCGTTCTATGGCTACACCTTC
-,TRBV5-5,TRBJ1-2,-,CASSRDYSNGYTF,TGTGCCAGCAGCCGGGACTACTCCAACGGCTACACCTTC
-,TRBV6-4,TRBJ2-3,-,CASSAHSLGGADTQYF,TGTGCCAGCAGTGCACATAGCCTCGGTGGAGCAGATACGCAGTATTTT
-,TRBV28,TRBJ2-7,-,CASSAQFYEQYF,TGTGCCAGCAGTGCGCAGTTCTACGAGCAGTACTTC
-,TRBV2,TRBJ1-5,few,CASNQPQHF,TGTGCCAGCAATCAGCCCCAGCATTTT
TRBD2,TRBV7-2,TRBJ2-7,few,CASSLAGGGDPYEQYF,TGTGCCAGCAGCTTAGCCGGGGGGGGTGACCCCTACGAGCAGTACTTC
-,TRBV6-5,TRBJ2-2,many,CASSYSWGLDTGELFF,TGTGCCAGCAGTTACTCCTGGGGTTTGGACACCGGGGAGCTGTTTTTT
-,TRBV4-1,TRBJ1-2,once,CASSQVGGHYGYTF,TGCGCCAGCAGCCAAGTCGGGGGCCACTATGGCTACACCTTC
-,TRBV29-1,TRBJ1-2,-,CSVRSGGYGYTF,TGCAGCGTTCGATCCGGGGGGTATGGCTACACCTTC
-,TRBV2,TRBJ1-4,-,CASSEVGLGEKLFF,TGTGCCAGCAGTGAAGTCGGGCTGGGGGAAAAACTGTTTTTT
TRBD1,TRBV5-3,TRBJ1-3,-,CALQKSRDRQRNTIYF,TGTGCCCTACAAAAGTCCCGGGACAGACAAAGAAACACCATATATTTT
TRBD2,TRBV6-1,TRBJ2-1,-,CASSEVALELAGGLREQFF,TGTGCCAGCAGTGAAGTAGCCCTAGAATTAGCGGGAGGTCTGCGTGAGCAGTTCTTC
-,TRBV25-1,TRBJ2-7,-,CASSDFGTGSYEQYF,TGTGCCAGCAGTGACTTCGGTACAGGGAGTTACGAGCAGTACTTC
-,TRBV19,TRBJ1-1,many,CASRFEEDTEAFF,TGTGCCAGCCGATTTGAAGAAGACACTGAAGCTTTCTTT
TRBD1,TRBV5-6,TRBJ1-2,-,CASCWGQGARSYGYTF,TGTGCCAGCTGTTGGGGACAGGGGGCGCGGAGCTATGGCTACACCTTC
-,TRBV5-1,TRBJ2-7,-,CASSSSGGQGSYEQYF,TGCGCCAGCAGCTCCTCCGGTGGGCAGGGCTCCTACGAGCAGTACTTC
-,TRBV2,TRBJ1-2,few,CVVTKPGGPNYGYTF,TGTGTCGTAACTAAGCCCGGGGGCCCTAACTATGGCTACACCTTC
-,TRBV19,TRBJ1-2,few,CASSVQGTYGYTF,TGTGCCAGTAGTGTACAGGGTACGTATGGCTACACCTTC
-,TRBV25-1,TRBJ2-1,once,CASSDRGSYNEQFF,TGTGCCAGCAGTGATCGCGGATCCTACAATGAGCAGTTCTTC
TRBD2,TRBV6-5,TRBJ2-7,-,CASSYQPIAGAYEQYF,TGTGCCAGCAGTTACCAGCCCATAGCGGGCGCATACGAGCAGTACTTC
-,TRBV14,TRBJ1-4,-,CASSQFSATNEKLFF,TGTGCCAGCAGCCAGTTCAGTGCAACTAATGAAAAACTGTTTTTT
TRBD2,TRBV10-1,TRBJ2-7,-,CASSASGSLGEQYF,TGCGCCAGCAGTGCTAGCGGGTCTTTGGGCGAGCAGTACTTC
-,TRBV5-4,TRBJ2-7,-,CASTRGWQFYEQYF,TGTGCCAGCACCCGGGGGTGGCAATTCTACGAGCAGTACTTC
-,TRBV18,TRBJ2-1,many,CASSPQSSTNEQFF,TGTGCCAGCTCGCCCCAGTCTAGCACAAATGAGCAGTTCTTC